Shown below are 32 T cell receptor beta chains from a single sample sequenced in a study of blood T cell repertoires in COVID-19. TCRdb keeps only in-frame clones here, not all; method: immunoSEQ multiplex PCR. This table has over 250,000 clones, 87% appearing once. Sample: peripheral blood. The receptor source for this set is a woman aged 40 to 50 who had recovered from COVID-19.

The chain has TRBV11-2 and TRBJ1-2; no clear D. Germline lookup yields CDR1 SGHAT and CDR2 FQNNGV. Trimming took off 3 bases at V and 2 bases at J, with 4 bases between the two ends. The CDR3 totals 12 residues. The CDR3 region has the DNA TGTGCCAGCAGCTTCGGGAACTATGGCTACACCTTC. Its translation is CASSFGNYGYTF.

This clone was observed a few times. The chain is built from TRBV18 and TRBJ1-5; D uncertain. The CDR3 runs 18 residues. In germline, CDR1 is KGHSH, CDR2 LQKENI. Trimming pared 6 bases from V and 5 bases from J, leaving 26 bases between. CDR3 nucleotide sequence: TGTGCCAGCTCCCAACAGCCCGGGGAGGGAAGGGTGCATCAGCCCCAGCATTTT. Amino acid sequence: CASSQQPGEGRVHQPQHF.

The gene calls are TRBV3-1 (or the pseudogene TRBV3-2) and TRBJ1-4; a possible D gene is TRBD1 (5 bases). Germline V lookup: CDR1 LGHDT, CDR2 YNNKEL (reference sequence). This CDR3 is built from 12 residues. Trimming pared 2 bases from V and 12 bases from J, leaving 10 bases between. The CDR3 coding sequence is TGTGCCAGCAGCCAACAGGGCAGGGAACTGTTTTTT. This translates into CASSQQGRELFF.

The V gene is TRBV6-1, the J gene TRBJ1-3; D is uncertain. The ends were cut back, 3 bases at V and 0 bases at J, with 9 bases in the middle. Looked up from germline, CDR1 is MNHNS and CDR2 is SASEGT. The CDR3 loop spans 15 amino acids. The chain's CDR3 is CASSEWAHSGNTIYF. The CDR3 region has the DNA TGTGCCAGCAGTGAGTGGGCCCACTCTGGAAACACCATATATTTT.

The V and J genes are TRBV5-1 and TRBJ2-2; 9 nucleotides align to TRBD1. The CDR3 has 17 amino acids. The germline gives CDR1 SGHRS, CDR2 YFSETQ. V was clipped by 3 bases and J by 6 bases; unmatched bases: 12. CDR3: CASSWGRGDRASGELFF. The CDR3 region has the DNA TGCGCCAGCAGCTGGGGGAGAGGGGACAGGGCGTCCGGGGAGCTGTTTTTT.

This chain joins TRBV19 and TRBJ1-3; no clear D gene. CDR3 length: 15 amino acids. The germline V gene encodes CDR1 LNHDA and CDR2 SQIVND (reference sequence). Trimming left V 6 bases short and J 0 bases short, with 12 bases between. The CDR3 loop reads CASSITVHSGNTIYF. The CDR3 DNA reads as TGTGCCAGTAGCATAACAGTGCACTCTGGAAACACCATATATTTT. Filled out from reference TRBV19 and TRBJ1-3, the complete variable domain reads DGGITQSPKYLFRKEGQNVTLSCEQNLNHDAMYWYRQDPGQGLRLIYYSQIVNDFQKGDIAEGYSVSREKKESFPLTVTSAQKNPTAFYLCASSITVHSGNTIYFGEGSWLTVV.

The rearrangement uses TRBV30 and TRBJ1-1; TRBD1 matches 10 bases. Losses at the gene ends were 5 bases for V and 10 bases for J; bases not matched to a gene: 4. CDR3 size: 11 residues. Germline V gene sequence: CDR1 GTSNPN, CDR2 SVGIG (reference sequence). CDR3 bases: TGTGCCTGGGCGGGACAGGGGAGAGCTTTCTTT. Translating it yields CAWAGQGRAFF.

This clone has a single count. The V gene is TRBV29-1, the J gene TRBJ2-5; 8 bases agree with TRBD2. Germline CDR1 SQVTM, CDR2 ANQGSEA. Trimming removed 6 bases from V and 4 bases from J; junction bases left unmatched: 4. This CDR3 has 12 residues. The CDR3 loop is CSVTGLAETQYF. The CDR3 bases are TGCAGCGTCACCGGACTAGCAGAGACCCAGTACTTC.

V usage is TRBV5-1 and J usage is TRBJ2-1, with 9 nucleotides matching TRBD1. The CDR3 is 14 residues long. The ends lost 4 bases at V and 8 bases at J; junction bases unmatched: 7. The germline V gene encodes CDR1 SGHRS and CDR2 YFSETQ. The CDR3 nucleotides read TGCGCCAGCAGCCCCAATGACAGGGGGTATGAGCAGTTCTTC. This encodes CASSPNDRGYEQFF.

V and J are TRBV6-2 or TRBV6-3 and TRBJ1-6; no firm D call. The CDR3 extends over 12 amino acids. Germline CDR1 MNHEY, CDR2 SVGEGT. The V gene lost 0 bases and the J gene lost 10 bases, with 4 bases spanning the gap. The CDR3 coding sequence is TGTGCCAGCAGTTACTCGGCCTCACCCCTCCACTTT. Translating gives CASSYSASPLHF.

The chain has TRBV18 and TRBJ1-6; D is perhaps TRBD1 (6 bases). The CDR3 consists of 14 residues. From germline, CDR1 is KGHSH and CDR2 LQKENI. V lost 5 bases, J lost 6 bases, and 11 bases lay in between. The CDR3 spells CASSTGLLNSPLHF. The CDR3 DNA sequence: TGTGCCAGCTCAACAGGGCTACTTAATTCACCCCTCCACTTT.

The chain carries TRBV7-3 and TRBJ1-1, with D possibly being TRBD1 (6 bases). The V gene lost 6 bases and the J gene lost 3 bases, with 14 bases spanning the gap. Germline CDR1 SGHTA, CDR2 FQGTGA. CDR3 length: 14 amino acids. CDR3 DNA: TGTGCCAGCAGTATTACAGGGAAGGACACTGAAGCTTTCTTT. This gives the protein CASSITGKDTEAFF.

V is TRBV6-6 and J is TRBJ2-7; 15 bases map to TRBD2. The germline gives CDR1 MNHNY, CDR2 SVGAGI (reference sequence). The CDR3 has 15 residues. V trimming: 7 bases; J trimming: 6 bases; junction bases outside the gene matches: 7. This CDR3 reads CASTYWTSGGAEQYF. The DNA for the CDR3 is TGTGCCAGCACCTACTGGACTAGCGGGGGGGCCGAGCAGTACTTC.

This clone was observed a single time. This rearrangement joins TRBV6-5 to TRBJ1-3; 11 nucleotides match TRBD1. The CDR3 consists of 13 residues. Germline V gene data show CDR1 as MNHEY and CDR2 as SVGAGI. V lost 6 bases and J lost 7; bases outside the gene matches: 2. The CDR3 region has the DNA TGTGCCAGCAGGGGGACAGGGGGGAACACCATATATTTT. It is translated as CASRGTGGNTIYF.

This chain links TRBV7-9 with TRBJ1-1; the D gene is possibly TRBD1 (6 bases). This CDR3 contains 14 residues. Germline CDR1 reads SEHNR; CDR2 reads FQNEAQ (reference sequence). V was clipped by 3 bases and J by 4 bases, with 12 bases between them. The CDR3 is CASSFFGGATEAFF. In DNA, the CDR3 is TGTGCCAGCAGCTTTTTTGGGGGGGCCACTGAAGCTTTCTTT.

V gene TRBV15 combines with J gene TRBJ2-5; D ambiguous. V dropped 0 bases and J dropped 5 bases, with 4 bases sitting between them. The CDR3 loop spans 12 amino acids. From germline, CDR1 is LNHNV and CDR2 YYDKDF (reference sequence). CDR3 sequence reads: CATSRDQETQYF. The DNA for the CDR3 is TGTGCCACCAGCAGAGATCAGGAGACCCAGTACTTC.

This chain joins TRBV6-5 and TRBJ2-2; D may be TRBD1 (5 bases). The CDR3 runs to 12 residues. V lost 2 bases and J lost 13, with 11 bases in between. The V gene's germline CDR1 is MNHEY and CDR2 SVGAGI. This chain's CDR3 is CASSYAVGPLFF. CDR3 DNA sequence: TGTGCCAGCAGTTACGCGGTGGGGCCGCTGTTTTTT.

This chain connects TRBV15 to TRBJ1-2; TRBD1 aligns across 7 bases. Germline values: CDR1 LNHNV, CDR2 YYDKDF (reference sequence). The trim removed 1 base at V and 3 bases at J, leaving 8 bases unmatched. This CDR3 spans 16 amino acids. CDR3 region: CATSRVGTAQYYGYTF. In nucleotides, the CDR3 is TGTGCCACCAGCAGAGTAGGGACAGCACAATACTATGGCTACACCTTC.

The chain employs TRBV9 and TRBJ2-5; 10 positions match TRBD2. The junction had 4 bases not matched to a gene; V was cut back by 3 bases and J by 5 bases. The germline CDR1 and CDR2 sequences are SGDLS and YYNGEE. The CDR3 spans 14 residues. DNA of the CDR3: TGTGCCAGCAGCGCCAGCGGGGGGGCCGAGACCCAGTACTTC. Translated, it gives CASSASGGAETQYF.

The genes are TRBV3-1 (or the pseudogene TRBV3-2) and TRBJ1-3; 7 nucleotides match TRBD1. The CDR3 contains 16 residues. Germline V CDR1 and CDR2: LGHDT, YNNKEL (reference sequence). V lost 4 bases to trimming and J lost 4 bases; unmatched junction nucleotides: 10. Written as DNA, the CDR3 is TGTGCCAGCAGCCTTTGGACAGGAGAAGGAGGAAACACCATATATTTT. It translates to CASSLWTGEGGNTIYF.

The chain is built from TRBV9 and TRBJ2-7, with 10 nucleotides matching TRBD1. Trimming cost V 3 bases and J 6 bases; bases outside gene matches: 9. Germline CDR1 SGDLS, CDR2 YYNGEE. The CDR3 spans 15 residues. CDR3 region: CASSASGTGAFEQYF. As DNA, the CDR3 is TGTGCCAGCAGCGCATCCGGGACAGGGGCTTTCGAGCAGTACTTC.

Turning to this clone: An end of the junction differs from the germline gene, which may be a read error. The gene calls are TRBV18 and TRBJ1-5; the D is unclear. The length of the CDR3 is 17 residues. CDR1 is KGHSH, CDR2 LQKENI, per germline. The CDR3 DNA follows: TGTGTCAGCTCACCCAATGATCTACCAGGAAACGGTCAGCCCCAGCATTTT. This translates into CVSSPNDLPGNGQPQHF.

This clone was seen more than once but under ten times. The chain combines TRBV19 with TRBJ1-2; D gene ambiguous. The germline V gene has CDR1 LNHDA and CDR2 SQIVND (reference sequence). Deletions cut 3 bases from V and 8 bases from J, with 13 bases between. The CDR3 has 13 amino acids. The CDR3 here is CASSMGSGIGYTF. In nucleotides, the CDR3 is TGTGCCAGTAGTATGGGATCCGGGATCGGCTACACCTTC.

This chain joins TRBV7-9 and TRBJ1-2; no clear D gene. The V end lost 5 bases, the J end lost 3 bases, and 16 bases lay between the germline ends. Germline CDR1 and CDR2: SEHNR and FQNEAQ (reference sequence). This CDR3 contains 15 residues. CDR3 in amino acids: CASSLTEGFYYGYTF. The CDR3 DNA reads as TGTGCCAGCAGCCTGACGGAGGGATTCTACTATGGCTACACCTTC.

The chain employs TRBV6-1 and TRBJ1-1; unclear D gene. Germline-derived CDR1 and CDR2 are MNHNS and SASEGT. The V gene lost 1 base and the J gene lost 2 bases, with 8 bases spanning the gap. This CDR3 spans 14 amino acids. This chain's CDR3 is CASSEGGINTEAFF. CDR3 nucleotide sequence: TGTGCCAGCAGTGAAGGAGGGATTAACACTGAAGCTTTCTTT.

This chain links TRBV6-1 with TRBJ1-2, with D perhaps matching TRBD1 (5 bases). Trimming pared 2 bases from V and 4 bases from J, leaving 5 bases between. The CDR3 is 12 residues long. Germline CDR1 is MNHNS and CDR2 is SASEGT. The CDR3 sequence: CASSETGYGYTF. CDR3 coding DNA: TGTGCCAGCAGTGAAACAGGCTATGGCTACACCTTC.

This chain joins TRBV5-1 and TRBJ2-3; no definite D call. Germline V CDR1 and CDR2: SGHRS, YFSETQ. Trimming cost V 0 bases and J 2 bases, with 16 bases left between them. The CDR3 spans 17 residues. Here the CDR3 DNA reads TGCGCCAGCAGCTTGGAGCCTAGTCACCTTTCCACAGATACGCAGTATTTT. It yields the protein CASSLEPSHLSTDTQYF.

V is TRBV19 and J is TRBJ2-7; 7 bases fit TRBD1. CDR3 length: 17 amino acids. Germline V gene lookup returns CDR1 LNHDA and CDR2 SQIVND (reference sequence). V shed 4 bases and J 0 bases; nucleotides not matched to a gene: 12. For the CDR3, the DNA is TGTGCCAGTAGTAGCCCTCCCGGGACAGCAAGCTCCTACGAGCAGTACTTC. It specifies CASSSPPGTASSYEQYF.

The chain uses TRBV19 and TRBJ2-7; D is undetermined. The CDR3 consists of 14 residues. Looked up from germline, CDR1 is LNHDA and CDR2 is SQIVND (reference sequence). The germline V and J ends were trimmed by 3 bases and 0 bases, with 9 bases remaining between them. In DNA, the CDR3 is TGTGCCAGTAGTATTGGGCAGAGCTCCTACGAGCAGTACTTC. This sequence encodes CASSIGQSSYEQYF.

The chain links TRBV6-6 to TRBJ1-2; no firm D call. The CDR3 contains 14 residues. Deletions cut 1 base from V and 7 bases from J, with 13 bases between. The germline V gene has CDR1 MNHNY and CDR2 SVGAGI (reference sequence). The CDR3 DNA sequence: TGTGCCAGCAGTTACTTGAGAGGAACGGCTGGCTACACCTTC. Translating gives CASSYLRGTAGYTF.

V and J are TRBV7-8 and TRBJ1-2; no firm D call. Between the trimmed V and J ends, which lost 1 base and 6 bases, there was a span of 9 bases. Germline CDR1 SGHVS, CDR2 FQNEAQ. This CDR3 region has 13 residues. The DNA for the CDR3 is TGTGCCAGCAGCTTAGACAGCCTGGATGGCTACACCTTC. Its protein product is CASSLDSLDGYTF.

This chain uses TRBV19 with TRBJ1-3, with D perhaps TRBD1 (6 bases). This CDR3 is 13 amino acids long. Trimming stripped 8 bases from V and 1 base from J, with 9 bases between. Looked up from germline, CDR1 is LNHDA and CDR2 is SQIVND (reference sequence). The CDR3, as DNA: TGTGCCAGTTGGCAGGGGTCTGGAAACACCATATATTTT. It translates to CASWQGSGNTIYF.